The clone carrying this T cell receptor beta chain was seen a handful of times. No antigen is known for it. TCRdb itself ran the RT-PCR reads through MiXCR, one entry per CDR3 protein. Among more than 400,000 distinct CDR3 sequences, approximately 7.3% were seen once, and the ten largest hold around 12%. The germline gives CDR1 LGHNA, CDR2 YNFKEQ. V lost 4 bases to trimming and J lost 5 bases; unmatched junction nucleotides: 5. The length of the CDR3 is 15 residues. The data stem from a study of response to subunit inactivated influenza vaccine. Study-level findings and limits: T cells newly recruited by each seasonal influenza vaccination are few, the authors suggested.

The sample here was PBMCs from blood, taken around 2 years after vaccination. The sequence was collected from a man between 50 and 75 years old who received an inactivated influenza vaccine. The chain has TRBV4-2 and TRBJ2-1; 10 positions agree with TRBD2. The CDR3 region has the DNA TGTGCCAGCAGCCCCAGCGGGGGGGTCAACAATGAGCAGTTCTTC. Encoded protein: CASSPSGGVNNEQFF.